A selection of T cell receptor beta chains follows, all from one sample in a study of spatial heterogeneity in lung cancer. TCRdb re-derived calls from the 5' RACE reads in MiXCR, one entry per CDR3 protein. Seen here are approximately 100,000 distinct CDR3 sequences, roughly a fifth observed once, and the top ten hold less than 25%. Material: PBMCs, obtained at follow-up. These receptor sequences come from a male donor with early-stage non-small cell lung cancer. Each CDR3 is given with its conserved first and last residue. The D gene is left open where the match is weak. Clone size is not always given. Where it is, it says once, few, many or a class for expanded clones.

TRBJ2-7 many TRBV11-1 . TGTGCCAGCAGCTTAGGACAGACCTACGAGCAGTACTTC CASSLGQTYEQYF
TRBJ1-2 few TRBV6-1 TRBD1 TGTGCCAGCAATCGACAGGGTGCGGGCGGCTACACCTTC CASNRQGAGGYTF
TRBJ1-5 few TRBV19 . TGTGCCAGTAGTATAGATCTCCGGAACATAGGGGACAATCAGCCCCAGCATTTT CASSIDLRNIGDNQPQHF
TRBJ1-2 few TRBV2 . TGTGCCAGCACGGACAGCACGCTTGGCTATGGCTACACCTTC CASTDSTLGYGYTF
TRBJ1-1 . TRBV6-5 . TGTGCCAGCAGTTACAGGAACACTGAAGCTTTCTTT CASSYRNTEAFF
TRBJ2-5 few TRBV29-1 TRBD2 TGCAGCGTTGAGTACGACGGGCGGGAGGGCGTCCAGTACTTC CSVEYDGREGVQYF
TRBJ1-2 few TRBV20-1 TRBD1 TGCAGTGCTAGACCAATCGGGACAGGGGGCGTTCAAGGCTACACCTTC CSARPIGTGGVQGYTF
TRBJ1-6 many TRBV2 . TGTGCCAGCAGTGCTGCTAATTCACCCCTCCACTTT CASSAANSPLHF
TRBJ2-5 many TRBV3-1 . TGTGCCAGCAGCCAAGATCTTGAGATGGGAGAGGAGACCCAGTACTTC CASSQDLEMGEETQYF
TRBJ2-2 . TRBV11-3 . TGTGCCAGCGGCAAGAACACCGGGGAGCTGTTTTTT CASGKNTGELFF
TRBJ2-5 many TRBV15 . TGTGCCACCAGCAGGTCTACAGGACCCCAAGAGACCCAGTACTTC CATSRSTGPQETQYF
TRBJ2-7 few TRBV28 TRBD1 TGTGCCAGCGGATCCCGGGACAGGGTCTACGAGCAGTACTTC CASGSRDRVYEQYF
TRBJ1-1 . TRBV19 . TGTGCCAGTAGTATAAATGAGGAGATGAACACTGAAGCTTTCTTT CASSINEEMNTEAFF
TRBJ2-4 . TRBV2 . TGTGCCAGCAGCGTTCCCCCCCTGAAAAACATTCAGTACTTC CASSVPPLKNIQYF
TRBJ1-5 . TRBV19 . TGTGCCAGTAGTATAGCCATCGACGGGAATAGCAATCAGCCCCAGCATTTT CASSIAIDGNSNQPQHF
TRBJ2-5 . TRBV7-2 TRBD2 TGTGCCAGCAGCTCAGCGGGGGGGATCCAAGAGACCCAGTACTTC CASSSAGGIQETQYF
TRBJ1-4 many TRBV7-8 . TGTGCCAGCAAAGAGTGGGCAGCAACTAATGAAAAACTGTTTTTT CASKEWAATNEKLFF
TRBJ1-5 few TRBV20-1 TRBD1 TGCAGTGCTAAACAGGGGAATGGCAATCAGCCCCAGCATTTT CSAKQGNGNQPQHF
TRBJ1-2 . TRBV6-5 TRBD1 TGTGCCAGCAGTTACTCGTTTAAGGGGGCGGATGGCTACACCTTC CASSYSFKGADGYTF
TRBJ1-5 . TRBV24-1 TRBD1 TGTGCCACCAGTGAAACAACAGGGGGAGGTCAGCCCCAGCATTTT CATSETTGGGQPQHF
TRBJ2-5 . TRBV5-1 TRBD2 TGCGCCAGCACCACGACTAGCGGGAGTCGGGAGACCCAGTACTTC CASTTTSGSRETQYF
TRBJ2-1 . TRBV7-3 . TGTGCCAGCAGCTTAGGAGGGGGCGTGAATGAGCAGTTCTTC CASSLGGGVNEQFF
TRBJ2-3 . TRBV3-1 . TGTGCCAGCAGCCAAATTGACCCGAGTTCGGCAGATACGCAGTATTTT CASSQIDPSSADTQYF
TRBJ2-6 few TRBV9 . TGTGCCAGCAGCGTGACGGTCTCTGGGGCCAACGTCCTGACTTTC CASSVTVSGANVLTF
TRBJ2-7 few TRBV20-1 . TGCAGTGCTACACAGCAAGTGGACGAGCAGTACTTC CSATQQVDEQYF
TRBJ1-1 . TRBV6-5 . TGTGCCAGCAGGCCCTGGACGGGGAACACTGAAGCTTTCTTT CASRPWTGNTEAFF
TRBJ1-1 . TRBV7-2 TRBD1 TGTGCCAGCAGCCCACCCGGACAGGGGGCGAGGTTCTCTGAAGCTTTCTTT CASSPPGQGARFSEAFF
TRBJ2-3 few TRBV7-6 . TGTGCCAGCAGCGCGGGACTCCCAAGCACAGATACGCAGTATTTT CASSAGLPSTDTQYF
TRBJ2-3 few TRBV12-5 TRBD1 TGTGCTAGTGGTTCGGTCGGGACAGGGCCCTTCAGGACGCAGTATTTT CASGSVGTGPFRTQYF
TRBJ1-5 many TRBV4-3 TRBD1 TGCGCCAGCAGCCGAACATATCAGGGACAGGGACATAGCAATCAGCCCCAGCATTTT CASSRTYQGQGHSNQPQHF
TRBJ2-3 . TRBV20-1 TRBD1 TGCAGTGCTGTACCGGGACAGCAAAGCACAGATACGCAGTATTTT CSAVPGQQSTDTQYF
TRBJ2-7 many TRBV12-3/TRBV12-4 . TGTGCCAGCAGTTTGATGGGTTACGAGCAGTACTTC CASSLMGYEQYF
TRBJ1-1 few TRBV6-2/TRBV6-3 . TGTGCCAGCAGTTTAAGACAGGTACAGGAAGCTTTCTTT CASSLRQVQEAFF
TRBJ2-5 few TRBV27 . TGTGCCAGCAGTTTATCCCGGGGGCAAGAGACCCAGTACTTC CASSLSRGQETQYF
TRBJ2-1 . TRBV7-2 . TGTGCCAAACTCCTCAACGTCCCTTCCTACAATGAGCAGTTCTTC CAKLLNVPSYNEQFF
TRBJ2-7 few TRBV25-1 . TGTGCCAGCAGTGAATCTGGAGGACAGAGCGACTACGAGCAGTACTTC CASSESGGQSDYEQYF
TRBJ1-2 . TRBV12-3/TRBV12-4 . TGTGCCAGCAGTTTAGTGGGACGAGTCTATGGCTACACCTTC CASSLVGRVYGYTF
TRBJ2-1 . TRBV28 . TGTGCCAGCAGTTTATCGGTAGGGAATGAGCAGTTCTTC CASSLSVGNEQFF
TRBJ2-5 few TRBV15 . TGTGCCACCAGCAGTCAGTACCAAGAGACCCAGTACTTC CATSSQYQETQYF
TRBJ1-5 few TRBV3-1 . TGTGCCAGCAGCACTCAGAACAATCAGCCCCAGCATTTT CASSTQNNQPQHF
TRBJ1-1 . TRBV30 . TGTGCCTGGAGTCCCATATACAGTGGGGGCCACACTGAAGCTTTCTTT CAWSPIYSGGHTEAFF
TRBJ2-3 many TRBV4-3 . TGCGCCAGCAGCCAAGGAGACCGGGCGCTCACAGATACGCAGTATTTT CASSQGDRALTDTQYF
TRBJ2-2 few TRBV12-3/TRBV12-4 TRBD1 TGTGCCAGCAGTTTTTATGTTCTTGGGACAGGGACCACCGGGGAGCTGTTTTTT CASSFYVLGTGTTGELFF
TRBJ2-2 . TRBV6-1 . TGTGCCAGCAGGAGGAACACCGGGGAGCTGTTTTTT CASRRNTGELFF
TRBJ1-2 . TRBV4-3 . TGCGCCAGCAGCCAAGATCGATGGGGCTTTTATGGCTACACCTTC CASSQDRWGFYGYTF
TRBJ1-1 few TRBV5-1 . TGCGCCAGCAGGAGGGAAGTGACGATGAACACTGAAGCTTTCTTT CASRREVTMNTEAFF
TRBJ2-3 . TRBV7-2 . TGTGCCAGCAGCTTTGGGGGGGCGGGCACAGATACGCAGTATTTT CASSFGGAGTDTQYF
TRBJ2-3 many TRBV24-1 TRBD2 TGTGCCACCAGTGACCGCGGGACTAGTGGGGAATTGGATACGCAGTATTTT CATSDRGTSGELDTQYF
TRBJ2-7 few TRBV10-2 TRBD2 TGCGCCAGCAGTGGGGGACTAGCGGGAGGGCCGAGCTCCTACGAGCAGTACTTC CASSGGLAGGPSSYEQYF
TRBJ1-5 few TRBV20-1 . TGCAGTGCTGGTAAAGGGCAGCCCCAGCATTTT CSAGKGQPQHF